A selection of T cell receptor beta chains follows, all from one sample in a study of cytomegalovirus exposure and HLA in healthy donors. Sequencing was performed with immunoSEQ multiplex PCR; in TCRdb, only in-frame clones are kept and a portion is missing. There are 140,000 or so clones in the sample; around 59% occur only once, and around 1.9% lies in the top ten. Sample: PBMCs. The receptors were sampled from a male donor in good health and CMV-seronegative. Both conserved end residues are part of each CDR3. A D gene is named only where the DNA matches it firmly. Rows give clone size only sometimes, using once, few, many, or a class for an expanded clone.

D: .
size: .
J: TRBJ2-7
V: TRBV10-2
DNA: TGCGCCAGCAGTGATCTAGGCGGGGTCACCTACGAGCAGTACTTC
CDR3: CASSDLGGVTYEQYF

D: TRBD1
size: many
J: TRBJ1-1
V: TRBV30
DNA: TGTGCCTGGAGGCTACAGGGGGTAACTGAAGCTTTCTTT
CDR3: CAWRLQGVTEAFF

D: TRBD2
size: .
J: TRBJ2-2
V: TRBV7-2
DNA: TGTGCCAGCAGCTTGCTAGCGGTCACCGGGGAGCTGTTTTTT
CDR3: CASSLLAVTGELFF

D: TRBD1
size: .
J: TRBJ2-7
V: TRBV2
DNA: TGTGCCAGTGGGGGGACAGGGACAGCCTACGAGCAGTACTTC
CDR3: CASGGTGTAYEQYF

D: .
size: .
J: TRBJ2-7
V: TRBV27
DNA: TGTGCCAGCAGTATACAGGCGTTCGCATCCTACGAGCAGTACTTC
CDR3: CASSIQAFASYEQYF

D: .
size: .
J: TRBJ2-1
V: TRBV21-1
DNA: TGTGCCAGCAGCAAAGATAAAAGACATAGCGGGGGGGCATACAATGAGCAGTTCTTC
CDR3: CASSKDKRHSGGAYNEQFF

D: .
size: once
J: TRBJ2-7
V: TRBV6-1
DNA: TGTGCCAGCAGTGAAGAGTTTAACAGGGAGTACGAGCAGTACTTC
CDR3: CASSEEFNREYEQYF

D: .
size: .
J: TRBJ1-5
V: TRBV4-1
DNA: TGCGCCAGCAGCCAAGATCCGGGGAATCGGGGTCAGCCCCAGCATTTT
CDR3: CASSQDPGNRGQPQHF

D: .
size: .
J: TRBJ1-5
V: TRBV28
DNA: TGTGCCAGCAGTTGGCGAGGGAATCAGCCCCAGCATTTT
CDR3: CASSWRGNQPQHF

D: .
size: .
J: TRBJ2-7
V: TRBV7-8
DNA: TGTGCCAGCAGCTTATTCTATTCCTACGAGCAGTACTTC
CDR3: CASSLFYSYEQYF

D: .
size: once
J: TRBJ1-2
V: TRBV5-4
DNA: TGTGCCAGCAGCTCACAGGACATATATGGCTACACCTTC
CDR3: CASSSQDIYGYTF

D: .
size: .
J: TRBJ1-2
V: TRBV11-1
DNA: TGTGCCAGCAGCTTAGGGAGGACGTCTGTCTATGGCTACACCTTC
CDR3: CASSLGRTSVYGYTF

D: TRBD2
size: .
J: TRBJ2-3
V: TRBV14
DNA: TGTGCCAGCAGCCAAGAAAGCGGACTAGCGGGGTCCACAGATACGCAGTATTTT
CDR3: CASSQESGLAGSTDTQYF

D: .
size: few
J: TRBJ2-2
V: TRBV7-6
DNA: TGTGCCAGCAGCTTGGGGGGGCCCTCGGGGGAGCTGTTTTTT
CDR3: CASSLGGPSGELFF

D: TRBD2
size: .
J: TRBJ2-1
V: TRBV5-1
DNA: TGCGCCAGCAGTGGTGGGGTGCGGGGGAACAATGAGCAGTTCTTC
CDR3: CASSGGVRGNNEQFF

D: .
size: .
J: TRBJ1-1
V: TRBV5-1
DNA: TGCGCCAGCAGCTTGACGACTGGGAACACTGAAGCTTTCTTT
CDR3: CASSLTTGNTEAFF

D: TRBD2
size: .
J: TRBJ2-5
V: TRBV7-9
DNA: TGTGCCAGCAGCTCTCCGGGACTAGCCGGAGAGACCCAGTACTTC
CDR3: CASSSPGLAGETQYF

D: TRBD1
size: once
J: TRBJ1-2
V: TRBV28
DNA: TGTGCCAGCAGTTTTACAGGGGGCGCTTTCTATGGCTACACCTTC
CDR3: CASSFTGGAFYGYTF

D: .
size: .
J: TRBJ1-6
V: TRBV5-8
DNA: TGTGCCAGCAGCGTCGGGACGGCCGGGGGGCTGCCCCTCCACTTT
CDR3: CASSVGTAGGLPLHF

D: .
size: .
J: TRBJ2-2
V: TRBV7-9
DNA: TGTGCCAGCAGCTCGGTTCAGGTCGTCACCGGGGAGCTGTTTTTT
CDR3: CASSSVQVVTGELFF

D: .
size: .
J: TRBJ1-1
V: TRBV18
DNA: TGTGCCAGCTCACCTACCAGGGACACTGAAGCTTTCTTT
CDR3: CASSPTRDTEAFF

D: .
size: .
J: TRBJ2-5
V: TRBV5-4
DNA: TGTGCCAGCAGCTTGGTCAGCCAAGAGACCCAGTACTTC
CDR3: CASSLVSQETQYF

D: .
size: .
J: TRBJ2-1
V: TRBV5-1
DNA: TGCGCCAGCAGCTTGGAGGGCAGGGTCCAGCAGAATGAGCAGTTCTTC
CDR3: CASSLEGRVQQNEQFF

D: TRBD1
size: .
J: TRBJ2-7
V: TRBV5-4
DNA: TGTGCCAGCAGCAAAGAACTGACAGGGGACGAGCAGTACTTC
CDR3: CASSKELTGDEQYF

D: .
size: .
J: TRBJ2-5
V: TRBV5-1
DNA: TGCGCCAGCAGCCGCACCGGGACACGTGCGGAGACCCAGTACTTC
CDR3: CASSRTGTRAETQYF

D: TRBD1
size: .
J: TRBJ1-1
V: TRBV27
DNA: TGTGCCAGCAGTCAGCGCGGGACAGGGGGCCCGAACACTGAAGCTTTCTTT
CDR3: CASSQRGTGGPNTEAFF

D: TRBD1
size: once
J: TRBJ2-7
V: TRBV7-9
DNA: TGTACCAGCAGCGCCGGGACAGGGGGCCACTACGAGCAGTACTTC
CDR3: CTSSAGTGGHYEQYF

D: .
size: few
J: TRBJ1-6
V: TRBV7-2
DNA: TGTGCCAGCGCAGGGGACGGGAATTCACCCCTCCACTTT
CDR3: CASAGDGNSPLHF